This record covers a single T cell receptor (beta chain). Unique molecular identifiers were used in preparing the TCRbeta library. TCRdb re-derived calls from the PCR reads in MiXCR, one entry per CDR3 protein. The data hold about 400,000 distinct CDR3 sequences, with 20% observed a single time. This specimen belongs to a study of T-cell reconstitution after alpha-beta-depleted transplantation in children. Germline V gene sequence: CDR1 MNHEY, CDR2 SMNVEV (reference sequence). This CDR3 has 16 amino acids. V was trimmed by 3 bases and J by 0 bases, leaving 9 bases between them. The source of this sequence is a human donor who donated a stem cell graft to a child with acute myeloid leukemia. The V and J genes are TRBV27 and TRBJ2-6; no clear D gene. The source material was PBMCs from the stem cell graft donor, sampled from the stem cell graft. The CDR3 nucleotides read TGTGCCAGCAGTTTCTTCCGCGGCTCTGGGGCCAACGTCCTGACTTTC. It yields the protein CASSFFRGSGANVLTF.